This T cell receptor beta chain was recovered during a study of blood T cell repertoires in COVID-19. Overall study context: Some COVID-19 samples were acute and others convalescent; all came from the United States, Italy and Spain. The cDNA or gDNA used as material had been derived from T cells, B-cell-depleted T cells, or PBMCs.

In the study's own analysis: For nucleated cells, counts were estimated from reference gene primer amplification. Some clones are missing from TCRdb's copy, which holds only in-frame ones; the method was immunoSEQ multiplex PCR. For V, J and clone size, that table is used; D and trimming come from the DNA. Among 430,000 or so clones listed, roughly 90% were seen once. While infection was still active, Seattle patients were enrolled and then followed longitudinally. V lost 5 bases and J lost 0, with 8 bases in between. The CDR3 is 15 residues long. Germline CDR1 LNHNV, CDR2 YYDKDF (reference sequence).

The material sequenced was peripheral blood. The chain carries TRBV15 and TRBJ1-6; D remains unclear. This receptor was identified in a man aged 18-30 years with COVID-19, enrolled during active disease. CDR3 in DNA: TGTGCCACCAGCCCATCCCCCTCCTATAATTCACCCCTCCACTTT. Translated: CATSPSPSYNSPLHF. The entire variable domain, with the rest obtained from reference TRBV15 and TRBJ1-6, is as follows: DAMVIQNPRYQVTQFGKPVTLSCSQTLNHNVMYWYQQKSSQAPKLLFHYYDKDFNNEADTPDNFQSRRPNTSFCFLDIRSPGLGDTAMYLCATSPSPSYNSPLHFGNGTRLTVT.